Sequencing of this TCR beta chain was carried out in a study of cytomegalovirus exposure and HLA in healthy donors. Whole-study context: Out of several hundred genotyped donors, roughly 80% belonged to the Caucasian-associated ancestry cluster.

PCR employed 60 Vbeta and 13 Jbeta primers. Clones were read by immunoSEQ multiplex PCR, and TCRdb kept only the in-frame ones, dropping some. The table includes 150,000 to 160,000 clones, more than 60% detected once. This clone was seen a few times. Its specificity is not known. Study observations and caveats: Later examination showed HLA-associated TCR beta chains had greater clonal expansion than equally common others. A later analysis linked a missense DCLRE1C variant to TCR beta V- and J-gene trimming.

The sample comprised PBMCs. This clonotype was sampled from a woman aged 40 to 50 in good health and CMV-seronegative.

CDR3: CASSSGQGSDEQFF. CDR3 in DNA: TGTGCCAGCAGTTCCGGACAGGGGTCCGATGAGCAGTTCTTC. The chain uses TRBV28 and TRBJ2-1, with 9 positions matching TRBD1. Germline V gene lookup returns CDR1 MDHEN and CDR2 SYDVKM. Trimming cost V 4 bases and J 8 bases; bases outside gene matches: 6. CDR3 length equals 14 residues.